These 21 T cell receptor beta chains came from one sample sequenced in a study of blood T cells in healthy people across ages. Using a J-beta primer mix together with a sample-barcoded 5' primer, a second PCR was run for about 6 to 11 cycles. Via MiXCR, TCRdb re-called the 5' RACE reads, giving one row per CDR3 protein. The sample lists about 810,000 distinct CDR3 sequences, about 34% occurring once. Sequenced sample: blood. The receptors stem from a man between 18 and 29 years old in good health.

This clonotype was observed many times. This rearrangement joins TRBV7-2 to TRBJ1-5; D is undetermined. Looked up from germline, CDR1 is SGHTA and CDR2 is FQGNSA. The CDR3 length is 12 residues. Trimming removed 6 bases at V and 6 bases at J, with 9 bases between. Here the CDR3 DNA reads TGTGCCAGCAGTTTCTTGGGTCAGCCCCAGCATTTT. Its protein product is CASSFLGQPQHF. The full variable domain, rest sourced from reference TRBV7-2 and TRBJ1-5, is GAGVSQSPSNKVTEKGKDVELRCDPISGHTALYWYRQSLGQGLEFLIYFQGNSAPDKSGLPSDRFSAERTGGSVSTLTIQRTQQEDSAVYLCASSFLGQPQHFGDGTRLSIL.

The CDR3 region is CSASGTGGLILETQYF. CDR3 coding DNA: TGCAGTGCTAGTGGAACGGGGGGCCTTATTTTGGAGACCCAGTACTTC. The genes are TRBV20-1 and TRBJ2-5; tentatively, D is TRBD2 (7 bases). Trimming removed 3 bases at V and 5 bases at J, with 22 bases between. The germline V gene has CDR1 DFQATT and CDR2 SNEGSKA (reference sequence). The CDR3 spans 16 residues.

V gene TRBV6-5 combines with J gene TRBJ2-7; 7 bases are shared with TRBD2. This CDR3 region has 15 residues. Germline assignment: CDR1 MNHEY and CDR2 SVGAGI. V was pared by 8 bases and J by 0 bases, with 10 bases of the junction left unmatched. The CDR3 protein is CASGRGRASSYEQYF. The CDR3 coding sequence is TGTGCCAGCGGGAGGGGAAGGGCGAGCTCCTACGAGCAGTACTTC.

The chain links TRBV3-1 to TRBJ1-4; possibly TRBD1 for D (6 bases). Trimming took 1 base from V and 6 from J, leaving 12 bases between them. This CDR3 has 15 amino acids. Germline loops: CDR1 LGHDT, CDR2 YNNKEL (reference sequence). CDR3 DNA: TGTGCCAGCAGCCAAGGCAGGGGCAAGGATGAAAAACTGTTTTTT. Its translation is CASSQGRGKDEKLFF. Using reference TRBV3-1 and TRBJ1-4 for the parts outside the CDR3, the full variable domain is DTAVSQTPKYLVTQMGNDKSIKCEQNLGHDTMYWYKQDSKKFLKIMFSYNNKELIINETVPNRFSPKSPDKAHLNLHINSLELGDSAVYFCASSQGRGKDEKLFFGSGTQLSVL.

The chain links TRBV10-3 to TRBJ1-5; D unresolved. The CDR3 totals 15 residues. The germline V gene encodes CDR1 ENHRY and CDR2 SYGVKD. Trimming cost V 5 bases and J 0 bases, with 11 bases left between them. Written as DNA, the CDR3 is TGTGCCATCAGTCACGACGGGAATAGCAATCAGCCCCAGCATTTT. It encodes CAISHDGNSNQPQHF.

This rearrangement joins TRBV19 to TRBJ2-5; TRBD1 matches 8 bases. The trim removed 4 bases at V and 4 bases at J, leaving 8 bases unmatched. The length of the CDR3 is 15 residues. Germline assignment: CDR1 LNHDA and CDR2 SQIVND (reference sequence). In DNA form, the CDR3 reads TGTGCCAGTAGTACCACAGGGGGGTCCAGAGAGACCCAGTACTTC. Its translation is CASSTTGGSRETQYF.

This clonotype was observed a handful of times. The CDR3 loop reads CASSPPFISYEQYF. In nucleotides, the CDR3 is TGTGCCAGCTCGCCTCCTTTCATCTCCTACGAGCAGTACTTC. The rearrangement uses TRBV18 and TRBJ2-7; D remains ambiguous. V gave up 6 bases and J gave up 0 bases, with 12 bases separating them. CDR1 and CDR2 (germline): KGHSH, LQKENI. This CDR3 is built from 14 residues.

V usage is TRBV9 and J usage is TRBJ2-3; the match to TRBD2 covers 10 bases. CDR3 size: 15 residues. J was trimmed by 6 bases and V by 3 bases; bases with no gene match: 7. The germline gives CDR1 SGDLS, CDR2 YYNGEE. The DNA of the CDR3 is TGTGCCAGCAGCGATCTAGCGGGGGCTCGGGATACGCAGTATTTT. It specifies CASSDLAGARDTQYF.

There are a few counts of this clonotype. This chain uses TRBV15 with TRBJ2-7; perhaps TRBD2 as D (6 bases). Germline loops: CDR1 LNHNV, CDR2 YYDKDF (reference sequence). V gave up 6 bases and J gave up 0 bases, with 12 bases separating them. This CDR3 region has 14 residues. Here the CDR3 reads CATRKGGPSYEQYF. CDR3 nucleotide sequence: TGTGCCACCAGAAAGGGAGGTCCCTCCTACGAGCAGTACTTC. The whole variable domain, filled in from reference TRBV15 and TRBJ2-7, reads DAMVIQNPRYQVTQFGKPVTLSCSQTLNHNVMYWYQQKSSQAPKLLFHYYDKDFNNEADTPDNFQSRRPNTSFCFLDIRSPGLGDTAMYLCATRKGGPSYEQYFGPGTRLTVT.

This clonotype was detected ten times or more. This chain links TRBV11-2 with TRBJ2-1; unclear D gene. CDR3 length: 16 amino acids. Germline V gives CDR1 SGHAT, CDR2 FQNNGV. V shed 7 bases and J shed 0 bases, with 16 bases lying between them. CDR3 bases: TGTGCCAGCACCCTTCGCCCCGATAGCTCCTACAATGAGCAGTTCTTC. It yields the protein CASTLRPDSSYNEQFF.

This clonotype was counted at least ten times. CDR3 coding DNA: TGCAGTGCTAGACCTAGCGGGTCCTACAATGAGCAGTTCTTC. Amino acid sequence: CSARPSGSYNEQFF. The chain uses TRBV20-1 and TRBJ2-1; TRBD2 agrees at 8 bases. CDR3 length: 14 residues. The germline gives CDR1 DFQATT, CDR2 SNEGSKA (reference sequence). The V segment lost 2 bases and the J segment 1 base; nucleotides outside the gene matches: 1.

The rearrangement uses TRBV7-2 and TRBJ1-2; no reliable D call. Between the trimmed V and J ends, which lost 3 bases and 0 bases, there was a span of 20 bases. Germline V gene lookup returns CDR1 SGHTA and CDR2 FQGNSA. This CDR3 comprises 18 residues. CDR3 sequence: CASSLDSSVLLANYGYTF. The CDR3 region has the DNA TGTGCCAGCAGCTTGGATTCCAGCGTCCTCCTAGCTAACTATGGCTACACCTTC.

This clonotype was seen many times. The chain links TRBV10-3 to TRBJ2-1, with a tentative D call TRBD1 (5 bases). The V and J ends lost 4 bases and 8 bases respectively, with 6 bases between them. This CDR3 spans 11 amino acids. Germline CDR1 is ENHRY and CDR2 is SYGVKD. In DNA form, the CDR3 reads TGTGCCATCAGTGGGACACATGAGCAGTTCTTC. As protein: CAISGTHEQFF.

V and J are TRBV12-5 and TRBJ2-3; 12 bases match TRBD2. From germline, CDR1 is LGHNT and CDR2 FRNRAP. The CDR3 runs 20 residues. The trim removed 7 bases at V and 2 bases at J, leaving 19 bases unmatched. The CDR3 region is CASALAPQTSGGDDTDTQYF. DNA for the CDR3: TGTGCTAGTGCCCTCGCCCCCCAGACTAGCGGGGGCGACGACACAGATACGCAGTATTTT.

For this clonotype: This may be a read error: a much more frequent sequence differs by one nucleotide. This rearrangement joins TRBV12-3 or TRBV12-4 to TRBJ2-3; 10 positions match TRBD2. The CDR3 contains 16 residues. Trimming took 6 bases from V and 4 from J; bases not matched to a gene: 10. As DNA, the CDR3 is TGTGCCAGCAGCCCTAGCGGGGGCCCAAGCGCAGATACGCAGTATTTT. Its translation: CASSPSGGPSADTQYF.

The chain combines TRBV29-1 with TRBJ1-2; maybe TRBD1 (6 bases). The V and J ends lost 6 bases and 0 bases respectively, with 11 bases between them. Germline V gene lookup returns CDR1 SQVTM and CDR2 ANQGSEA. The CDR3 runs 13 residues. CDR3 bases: TGCAGCGTCGAGACAGGCGCTAACTATGGCTACACCTTC. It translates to CSVETGANYGYTF.

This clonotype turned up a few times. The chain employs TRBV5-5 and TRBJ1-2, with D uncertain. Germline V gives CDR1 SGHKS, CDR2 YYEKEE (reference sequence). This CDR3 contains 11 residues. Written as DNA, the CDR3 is TGTCCTCAGCGGAGGGTTCATGGCTACACCTTC. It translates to CPQRRVHGYTF.

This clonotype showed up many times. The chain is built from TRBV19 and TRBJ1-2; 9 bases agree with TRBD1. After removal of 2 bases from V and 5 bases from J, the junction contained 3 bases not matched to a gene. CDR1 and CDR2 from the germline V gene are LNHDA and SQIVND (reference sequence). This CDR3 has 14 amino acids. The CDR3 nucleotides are TGTGCCAGTAGTATAACAGGGGGCCAGTATGGCTACACCTTC. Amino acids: CASSITGGQYGYTF. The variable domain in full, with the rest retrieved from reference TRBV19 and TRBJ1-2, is DGGITQSPKYLFRKEGQNVTLSCEQNLNHDAMYWYRQDPGQGLRLIYYSQIVNDFQKGDIAEGYSVSREKKESFPLTVTSAQKNPTAFYLCASSITGGQYGYTFGSGTRLTVV.

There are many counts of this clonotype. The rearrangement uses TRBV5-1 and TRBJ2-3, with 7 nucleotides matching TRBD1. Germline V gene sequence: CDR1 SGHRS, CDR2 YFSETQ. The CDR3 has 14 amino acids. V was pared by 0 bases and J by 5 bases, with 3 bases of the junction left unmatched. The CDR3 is CASSLEAGGDTQYF. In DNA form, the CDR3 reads TGCGCCAGCAGCTTGGAGGCAGGGGGAGATACGCAGTATTTT.

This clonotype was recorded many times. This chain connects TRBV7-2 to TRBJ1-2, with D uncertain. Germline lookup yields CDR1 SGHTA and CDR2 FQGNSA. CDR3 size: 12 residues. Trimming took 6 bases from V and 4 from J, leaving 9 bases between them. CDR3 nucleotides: TGTGCCAGCAGTTTGGACGTCTATGGCTACACCTTC. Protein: CASSLDVYGYTF.

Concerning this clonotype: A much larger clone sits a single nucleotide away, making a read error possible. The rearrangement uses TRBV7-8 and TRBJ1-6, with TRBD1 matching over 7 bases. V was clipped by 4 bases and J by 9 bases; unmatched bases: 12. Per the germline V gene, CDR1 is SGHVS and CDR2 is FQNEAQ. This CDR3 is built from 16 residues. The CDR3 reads CASSSKSTGNISPLHF. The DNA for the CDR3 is TGTGCCAGCAGCTCTAAATCGACAGGGAACATTTCACCCCTCCACTTT.